This T cell receptor beta chain was recovered during a study of tumor and adjacent non-tumor tissue in lung cancer. The template was RNA from unsorted bulk tissue. Distant lung tissue was collected more than 3 cm away from the tumor edge. Three rounds of nested PCR, following a modified ARM-PCR protocol, produced the TCRbeta library. In TCRdb, the multiplex PCR reads were re-called with MiXCR into one record per CDR3 protein. The sample yields some 97,000 distinct CDR3 sequences, approximately 60% seen once. As for this clonotype: The junction shows a germline mismatch at one end, possibly a read error.

The CDR3 runs to 14 residues. From germline, CDR1 is DFQATT and CDR2 SNEGSKA (reference sequence). The sample was distant non-tumor lung tissue. The clonotype comes from a man between 25 and 39 years old with non-small cell lung cancer. The chain combines TRBV20-1 with TRBJ2-1; D may be TRBD2 (6 bases). Written as DNA, the CDR3 is TGCAGTGCATTAGCGGTAGCGAAGTACAATGAGCAGATCTTC. It specifies CSALAVAKYNEQIF.